This T cell receptor (beta chain) comes out of a study of Ad26.COV2.S vaccination and SARS-CoV-2 variants (dated by TCRdb to about 2021). For context, the study as a whole: The specificity and breadth of SARS-CoV-2-reactive T cell receptors after Ad26.COV2.S vaccination were assessed by TCRbeta repertoire sequencing. A total of approximately 30 samples were included in the TCR-sequenced set, comprising approximately 20 Ad26.COV2.S vaccine recipients, 5 placebo recipients and 8 SARS-CoV-2 convalescent individuals. General study outcomes and caveats: After vaccination, substantial breadth of spike-specific CD8+ and CD4+ T cell responses was reported. The authors noted that total T cell responses may have been underestimated by the TCR breadth and depth analyses. Vaccine and placebo recipients had comparable non-spike TCR breadth, which fits with the vaccine containing only spike. Compared with placebo recipients, Ad26.COV2.S recipients showed higher spike-specific TCR breadth (P = 0.0014).

Sequences SGHTA (CDR1) and FQGNSA (CDR2) are obtained from the germline V gene. The CDR3 measures 13 amino acids from cysteine to phenylalanine. Only the CDR3 DNA is retained, 39 bases long and in frame from the first base. V and J are trimmed by 8 bases and 2 bases, and the gene matches miss 5 bases of the junction. About this clone: Which antigen it targets is not known. No much larger clone exists at a distance of one base, and base qualities are not known.

The immunoSEQ Assay was used to sequence TCRbeta CDR3 regions. After extraction, genomic DNA underwent amplification by bias-controlled multiplex PCR, followed by high-throughput sequencing. For the original study's pipeline: To quantify the absolute abundance of each unique TCRbeta CDR3 region, sequences were collapsed and filtered. T cell fraction was estimated by normalizing TCRbeta template counts to usable DNA, with usable DNA measured through amplification of reference genes found in all nucleated cells. Repertoire TCRs were annotated as SARS-CoV-2-specific when V gene, CDR3 amino acid sequence and J gene were exactly matched to a known reactive TCR set. The reference SARS-CoV-2 TCR set was obtained from MIRA and was filtered for enrichment in COVID-19-positive ImmuneCODE repertoires, whereby public or cross-reactive TCRs were removed. Using the MIRA antigens, annotated TCRs were further analysed by specific ORF or by position within an ORF. Breadth was defined as the number of annotated unique rearrangements divided by the total number of unique productive rearrangements, and depth was defined as the summed frequency of the annotated unique rearrangements. TCR breadth was compared between groups using two-sided Wilcoxon rank-sum tests. Sourced from immuneACCESS, this table was stored by TCRdb with only in-frame sequences that have V and J called. A share of the clones is absent; for the studies checked, an unresolved V gene accounts for under half, and the remainder has no known explanation. Clone size and the V and J calls come from that table; the DNA yielded D and trimming. The sample includes over 110,000 clones, with 70% to 90% observed a single time. The ten largest clones add up to around 5% of the sample.

In light of the paper, this sample's time point label describes: individuals recovered from natural SARS-CoV-2 infection. The sequencing used peripheral blood, collected after recovery from COVID-19. The chain links TRBV7-2 with TRBJ1-1; 7 nucleotides in the junction match TRBD1. The receptor was derived from a human donor who had recovered from COVID-19. DNA sequence: TGTGCCAGCGGCCGGGACAGAAACACTGAAGCTTTCTTT. It codes for CASGRDRNTEAFF.